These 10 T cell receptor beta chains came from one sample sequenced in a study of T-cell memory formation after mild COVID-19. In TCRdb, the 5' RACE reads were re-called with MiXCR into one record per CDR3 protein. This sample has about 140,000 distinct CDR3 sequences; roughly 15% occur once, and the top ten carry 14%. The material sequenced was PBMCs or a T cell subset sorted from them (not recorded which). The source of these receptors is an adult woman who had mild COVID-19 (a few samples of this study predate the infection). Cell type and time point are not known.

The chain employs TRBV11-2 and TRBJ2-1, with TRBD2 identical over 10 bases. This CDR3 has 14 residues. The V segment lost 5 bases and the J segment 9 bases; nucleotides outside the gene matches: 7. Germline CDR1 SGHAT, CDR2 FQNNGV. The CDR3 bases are TGTGCCAGCAGCCTTCCTAGCGGGAGTGCTGAGCAGTTCTTC. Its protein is CASSLPSGSAEQFF. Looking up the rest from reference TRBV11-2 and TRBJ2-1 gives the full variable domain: EAGVAQSPRYKIIEKRQSVAFWCNPISGHATLYWYQQILGQGPKLLIQFQNNGVVDDSQLPKDRFSAERLKGVDSTLKIQPAKLEDSAVYLCASSLPSGSAEQFFGPGTRLTVL.

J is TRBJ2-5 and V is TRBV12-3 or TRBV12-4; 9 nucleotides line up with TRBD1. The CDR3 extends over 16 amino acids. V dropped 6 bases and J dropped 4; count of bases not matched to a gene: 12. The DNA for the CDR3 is TGTGCCAGCAGCTCCAGAGGGACAGGGTCAGGAGAGACCCAGTACTTC. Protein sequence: CASSSRGTGSGETQYF.

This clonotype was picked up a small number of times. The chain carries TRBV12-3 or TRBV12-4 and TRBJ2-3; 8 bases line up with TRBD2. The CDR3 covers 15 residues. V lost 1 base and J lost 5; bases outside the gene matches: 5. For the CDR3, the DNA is TGTGCCAGCAGTTTAGGCGGGGGGAGGAAAGATACGCAGTATTTT. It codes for CASSLGGGRKDTQYF.

CDR3 bases: TGTGCCAGCAGCTCCCGAAGGAGCCGGGGGACCCAGTACTTC. Translated, it gives CASSSRRSRGTQYF. This chain uses TRBV5-4 with TRBJ2-5, with D possibly being TRBD2 (5 bases). CDR1 is SGHNT, CDR2 YYREEE, per germline (reference sequence). Trimming removed 3 bases from V and 7 bases from J, with 16 bases in between. This CDR3 has 14 residues.

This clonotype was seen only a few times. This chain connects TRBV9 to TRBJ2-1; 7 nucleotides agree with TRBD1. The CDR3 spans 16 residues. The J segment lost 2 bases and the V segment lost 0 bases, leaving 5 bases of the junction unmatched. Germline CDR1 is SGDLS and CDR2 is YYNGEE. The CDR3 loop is CASSVGDSVTYNEQFF. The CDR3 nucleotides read TGTGCCAGCAGCGTAGGGGACAGCGTGACCTACAATGAGCAGTTCTTC.

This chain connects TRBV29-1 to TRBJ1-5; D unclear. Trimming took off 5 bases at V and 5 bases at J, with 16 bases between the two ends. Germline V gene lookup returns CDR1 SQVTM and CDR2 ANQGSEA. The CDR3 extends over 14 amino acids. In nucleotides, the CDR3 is TGCAGCGTTAGCTTTTCCGGGCGAGATCAGCCCCAGCATTTT. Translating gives CSVSFSGRDQPQHF.

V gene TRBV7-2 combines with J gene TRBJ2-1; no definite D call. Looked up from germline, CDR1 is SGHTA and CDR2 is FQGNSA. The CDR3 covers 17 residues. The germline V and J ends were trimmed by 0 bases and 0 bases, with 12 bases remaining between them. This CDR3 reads CASSLAMAVDSYNEQFF. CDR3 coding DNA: TGTGCCAGCAGCTTAGCGATGGCGGTAGACTCCTACAATGAGCAGTTCTTC.

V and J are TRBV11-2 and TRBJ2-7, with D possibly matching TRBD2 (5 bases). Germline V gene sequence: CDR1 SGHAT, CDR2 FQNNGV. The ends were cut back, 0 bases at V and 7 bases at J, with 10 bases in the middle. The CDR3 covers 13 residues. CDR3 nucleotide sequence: TGTGCCAGCAGCTTAGATAGGAGGTGGGAGCAGTACTTC. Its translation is CASSLDRRWEQYF.

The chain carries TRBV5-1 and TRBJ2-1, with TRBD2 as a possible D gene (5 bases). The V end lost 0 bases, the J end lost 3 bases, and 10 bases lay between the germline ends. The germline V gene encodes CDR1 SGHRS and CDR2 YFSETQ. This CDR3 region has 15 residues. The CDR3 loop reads CASSLAGSVYNEQFF. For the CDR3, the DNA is TGCGCCAGCAGCTTGGCGGGTAGCGTCTACAATGAGCAGTTCTTC.

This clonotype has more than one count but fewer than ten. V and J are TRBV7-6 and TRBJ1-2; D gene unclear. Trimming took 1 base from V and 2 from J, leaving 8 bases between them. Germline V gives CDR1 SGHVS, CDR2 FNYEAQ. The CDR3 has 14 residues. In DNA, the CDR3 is TGTGCCAGCAGCTTAGGAGTAGGAAACTATGGCTACACCTTC. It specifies CASSLGVGNYGYTF.